The clone carrying this T cell receptor beta chain was seen a single time. The antigen remains unidentified. This sample is drawn from a study of CD8+ T cells in alopecia areata. Whole-study results and caveats: Only a single nonresponder existed, so baseline CD8+ expansion links stay unclear. Resident alphabeta T-cell populations of normal skin are likewise subject to sequencing in scalp samples. In patients, TCRs were shared less clearly than in mice, and HLA may possibly be involved. Lesional scalp, notably in alopecia totalis/universalis, had clonality above that of normal scalp.

Germline CDR1 and CDR2: SGHTA and FQGTGA. The ends lost 1 base at V and 3 bases at J; junction bases unmatched: 5. The CDR3 covers 16 residues. Noted treatment: oral pan-JAK inhibitor, 5-10 mg twice daily. RNA was extracted and reverse transcribed into cDNA as the sequencing template. Sequenced by immunoSEQ multiplex PCR; TCRdb stores in-frame clones only, minus some. The sample yields under 250,000 clones, under 60% seen once. The sequencing here drew on CD4+ T cells sorted from blood, taken at week 4, from a patient treated with tofacitinib. The receptor's source is a human donor with alopecia areata. This sequence joins TRBV7-3 and TRBJ2-3, with 9 bases identical to TRBD1. The CDR3 region has the DNA TGTGCCAGCAGCTTAATGAGGGGACAGGGAACAGATACGCAGTATTTT. Its protein is CASSLMRGQGTDTQYF.